Below, 15 T cell receptor beta chains from the same sample are listed, as sequenced in a study of CD8+ T cells in alopecia areata. The treatment was: oral pan-JAK inhibitor, 5-10 mg twice daily. Following RNA extraction, reverse transcription yielded cDNA that acted as the sequencing template. The repertoire was sequenced with immunoSEQ multiplex PCR; TCRdb's copy has only in-frame clones and lacks some. The sample carries around 140,000 clones, nearly 55% recorded once. Sequencing used CD8+ T cells sorted from blood, obtained at week 4, from a patient treated with tofacitinib. These TCRs come from a human donor with alopecia areata.

The CDR3 DNA sequence: TGTGCCTGGACGCCCTCTTTAGCCTCCTACGAGCAGTACTTC. Amino acids: CAWTPSLASYEQYF. The chain uses TRBV30 and TRBJ2-7; no definite D call. Trimming shortened V by 4 bases and J by 0 bases, and 13 bases separated the two germline ends. CDR3 length: 14 residues. Germline loops: CDR1 GTSNPN, CDR2 SVGIG (reference sequence).

In this sample, this clone turned up many times. The chain joins TRBV10-3 to TRBJ2-7; the D is unclear. Trimming pared 3 bases from V and 0 bases from J, leaving 9 bases between. Germline-derived CDR1 and CDR2 are ENHRY and SYGVKD. The length of the CDR3 is 14 residues. The CDR3 nucleotides are TGTGCCATCAGTGAAGGTTCTCACTCCTACGAGCAGTACTTC. Translated, it gives CAISEGSHSYEQYF.

This clone turned up a few times. The rearrangement links TRBV13 to TRBJ2-5; weak D call: TRBD1 (5 bases). The germline V gene has CDR1 PRHDT and CDR2 FYEKMQ (reference sequence). This CDR3 has 16 amino acids. The ends were cut back, 4 bases at V and 5 bases at J, with 20 bases in the middle. Written as DNA, the CDR3 is TGTGCCAGCAGCTCACCCACGGACATCCTCAGGGAGACCCAGTACTTC. Translated: CASSSPTDILRETQYF.

Only a few counts were recorded for this clone. The J gene is TRBJ1-2, the V gene TRBV5-4, with 8 bases that match TRBD1. The length of the CDR3 is 18 residues. CDR1 SGHNT and CDR2 YYREEE come from the germline V gene (reference sequence). Trimming cost V 5 bases and J 4 bases; bases outside gene matches: 19. The DNA of the CDR3 is TGTGCCAGCAGAACTTCGGTGGCCAGGGGGCGGGGGAGCTATGGCTACACCTTC. Protein: CASRTSVARGRGSYGYTF.

This clone was counted once. CDR3 sequence: CAISVGLEGVQETQYF. The CDR3 DNA reads as TGTGCCATCAGTGTAGGACTAGAGGGGGTCCAAGAGACCCAGTACTTC. The chain uses TRBV10-3 and TRBJ2-5; TRBD2 is a possible D gene (7 bases). Trimming pared 4 bases from V and 1 base from J, leaving 16 bases between. CDR3 length: 16 amino acids. Germline values: CDR1 ENHRY, CDR2 SYGVKD.

This sequence joins TRBV9 and TRBJ2-3; the match to TRBD1 covers 9 bases. The V gene's germline CDR1 is SGDLS and CDR2 YYNGEE. V was clipped by 3 bases and J by 12 bases; unmatched bases: 8. The CDR3 runs to 13 residues. Here the CDR3 DNA reads TGTGCCAGCAGCGCACAGGGGGCGCTCAGACAGTATTTT. Its translation: CASSAQGALRQYF.

V usage is TRBV28 and J usage is TRBJ2-3; 7 positions match TRBD1. This CDR3 spans 12 amino acids. Germline CDR1 reads MDHEN; CDR2 reads SYDVKM. V lost 8 bases, J lost 8 bases, and 7 bases stayed unmatched. The CDR3 loop reads CASGTVPGTQYF. CDR3 nucleotides: TGTGCCAGCGGGACAGTCCCGGGTACGCAGTATTTT.

The chain joins TRBV25-1 to TRBJ2-7; D gene unclear. V gave up 0 bases and J gave up 3 bases, with 9 bases separating them. Germline CDR1 MGHDK, CDR2 SYGVNS. The CDR3 contains 14 residues. The CDR3 region has the DNA TGTGCCAGCAGTGAATATGAACACTTCTACGAGCAGTACTTC. This gives the protein CASSEYEHFYEQYF.

The chain links TRBV4-1 to TRBJ2-7; weak D call: TRBD1 (6 bases). The CDR3 runs 15 residues. V was clipped by 3 bases and J by 1 base, with 13 bases between them. Per the germline V gene, CDR1 is MGHRA and CDR2 is YSYEKL. CDR3 loop: CASSHRMQGSYEQYF. CDR3 in DNA: TGCGCCAGCAGCCATAGAATGCAGGGGTCCTACGAGCAGTACTTC.

The rearrangement joins TRBV13 to TRBJ2-7; 10 bases map to TRBD1. V gave up 1 base and J gave up 4 bases; unmatched junction bases: 4. The CDR3 consists of 15 residues. Germline V lookup: CDR1 PRHDT, CDR2 FYEKMQ (reference sequence). The CDR3 reads CASSLVRTGGYEQYF. The CDR3 region has the DNA TGTGCCAGCAGCTTAGTGCGGACAGGGGGTTACGAGCAGTACTTC.

The rearrangement joins TRBV6-5 to TRBJ2-1, with a possible D match to TRBD1 (5 bases). The CDR3 has 14 residues. Trimming removed 5 bases from V and 2 bases from J, with 10 bases in between. Germline assignment: CDR1 MNHEY and CDR2 SVGAGI. CDR3 in amino acids: CASSLPGTYNEQFF. CDR3 nucleotide sequence: TGTGCCAGCAGTCTGCCAGGGACCTACAATGAGCAGTTCTTC.

The CDR3 protein is CASSQLGGGTEAFF. Written as DNA, the CDR3 is TGTGCCAGCAGCCAACTGGGGGGTGGTACTGAAGCTTTCTTT. The V call is TRBV4-2, the J call TRBJ1-1; possibly TRBD1 for D (5 bases). CDR1 is LGHNA and CDR2 is YNFKEQ in the germline V gene. The CDR3 has 14 amino acids. The V gene lost 2 bases and the J gene lost 5 bases, with 12 bases spanning the gap.

The table lists this clone with a few counts. Other DNA sequences in the sample encode the same CDR3. The V gene is TRBV27, the J gene TRBJ1-2; D perhaps matches TRBD1 (6 bases). Trimming stripped 11 bases from V and 4 bases from J, with 17 bases between. The CDR3 loop spans 13 amino acids. CDR1 and CDR2 from the germline V gene are MNHEY and SMNVEV (reference sequence). The CDR3 protein is CASSFGGGYGYTF. As DNA, the CDR3 is TGTGCCTCTAGCTTCGGGGGCGGCTATGGCTACACCTTC.

The chain carries TRBV5-6 and TRBJ2-1, with D possibly matching TRBD2 (7 bases). Looked up from germline, CDR1 is SGHDT and CDR2 is YYEEEE. CDR3 length: 15 residues. Between the trimmed V and J ends, which lost 4 bases and 5 bases, there was a span of 16 bases. The CDR3 bases are TGTGCCAGCAGCCCCCCGGGGGGCCTTAACAATGAGCAGTTCTTC. Its translation is CASSPPGGLNNEQFF.

The rearrangement links TRBV5-4 to TRBJ1-6; the match to TRBD1 covers 10 bases. The CDR3 sequence is 14 residues long. The germline V gene has CDR1 SGHNT and CDR2 YYREEE (reference sequence). The V segment lost 4 bases and the J segment 10 bases; nucleotides outside the gene matches: 5. The CDR3 DNA follows: TGTGCCAGCAGCCTGGACAGGGGGGCATCACCCCTCCACTTT. Protein sequence: CASSLDRGASPLHF.